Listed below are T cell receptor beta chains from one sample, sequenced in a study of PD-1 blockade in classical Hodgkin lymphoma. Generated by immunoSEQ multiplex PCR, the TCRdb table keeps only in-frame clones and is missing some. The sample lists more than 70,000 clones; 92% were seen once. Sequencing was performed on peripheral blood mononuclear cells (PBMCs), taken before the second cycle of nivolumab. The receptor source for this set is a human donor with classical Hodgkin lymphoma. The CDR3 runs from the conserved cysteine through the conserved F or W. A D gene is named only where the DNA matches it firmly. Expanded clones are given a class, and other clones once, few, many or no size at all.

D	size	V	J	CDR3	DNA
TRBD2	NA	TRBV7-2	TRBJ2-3	CASSLVPRASGRSDTQYF	TGTGCCAGCAGCTTAGTCCCTCGCGCTAGCGGGAGGTCAGATACGCAGTATTTT
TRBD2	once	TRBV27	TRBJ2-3	CASSTTGLAGAGPDTQYF	TGTGCCAGCAGTACGACGGGACTAGCGGGAGCAGGCCCAGATACGCAGTATTTT
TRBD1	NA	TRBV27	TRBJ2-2	CASSLFTGTGWTGELFF	TGTGCCAGCAGTTTATTTACCGGGACAGGGTGGACCGGGGAGCTGTTTTTT
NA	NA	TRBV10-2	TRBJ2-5	CASSRDWAETQYF	TGCGCCAGCAGCAGGGACTGGGCGGAGACCCAGTACTTC
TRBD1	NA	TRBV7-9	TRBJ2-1	CASSSPTTGAWDNEQFF	TGTGCCAGCAGCTCACCTACGACAGGGGCTTGGGACAATGAGCAGTTCTTC
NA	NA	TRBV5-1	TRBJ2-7	CASKRPDNYEQYF	TGCGCCAGCAAGCGACCCGACAATTACGAGCAGTACTTC
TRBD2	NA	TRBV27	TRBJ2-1	CASSLPPGLVNNEQFF	TGTGCCAGCAGCCTACCACCGGGACTAGTCAACAATGAGCAGTTCTTC
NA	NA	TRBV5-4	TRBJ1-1	CASSGTRNTEAFF	TGTGCCAGCAGCGGTACCAGGAACACTGAAGCTTTCTTT
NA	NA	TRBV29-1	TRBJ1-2	CSVDAGNYGYTF	TGCAGCGTTGACGCGGGGAACTATGGCTACACCTTC
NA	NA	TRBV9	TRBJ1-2	CASSVDEGLSYGYTF	TGTGCCAGCAGCGTAGACGAGGGGTTGTCGTATGGCTACACCTTC
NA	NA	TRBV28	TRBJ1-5	CASSSWGLNQPQHF	TGTGCCAGCAGTTCCTGGGGCCTCAATCAGCCCCAGCATTTT
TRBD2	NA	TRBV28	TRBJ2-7	CASSYETSETYEQYF	TGTGCCAGCAGTTACGAAACTAGCGAAACCTACGAGCAGTACTTC
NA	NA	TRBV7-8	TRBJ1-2	CASSLYRGGYTF	TGTGCCAGCAGCTTGTACAGAGGAGGCTACACCTTC
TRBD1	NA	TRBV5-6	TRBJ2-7	CASSLGTGPNLPYEQYF	TGTGCCAGCAGCTTGGGGACAGGGCCAAACCTCCCCTACGAGCAGTACTTC
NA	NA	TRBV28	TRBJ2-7	CASSSLSYEQYF	TGTGCCAGCAGTTCCCTCTCCTACGAGCAGTACTTC
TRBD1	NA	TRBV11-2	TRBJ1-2	CASSSWDRRFYGYTF	TGTGCCAGCAGCTCATGGGACAGGCGCTTCTATGGCTACACCTTC
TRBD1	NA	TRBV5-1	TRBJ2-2	CASRLDRGRTGELFF	TGCGCCAGCAGACTTGACAGGGGGCGCACCGGGGAGCTGTTTTTT
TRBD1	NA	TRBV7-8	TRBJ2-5	CASSLAAQGAGTQYF	TGTGCCAGCAGCTTAGCGGCACAGGGGGCCGGGACCCAGTACTTC
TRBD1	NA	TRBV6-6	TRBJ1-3	CASSDRTGLGNTIYF	TGTGCCAGCAGCGACCGGACAGGCTTAGGAAACACCATATATTTT
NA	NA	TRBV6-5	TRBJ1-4	CASSPHYNEKLFF	TGTGCCAGCAGCCCACACTATAATGAAAAACTGTTTTTT
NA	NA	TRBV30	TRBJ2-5	CAWSVGSDQETQYF	TGTGCCTGGAGTGTAGGTAGCGACCAAGAGACCCAGTACTTC
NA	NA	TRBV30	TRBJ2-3	CAWSVEAGDTQYF	TGTGCCTGGAGTGTAGAGGCGGGGGATACGCAGTATTTT
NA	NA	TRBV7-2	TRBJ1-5	CASSLPGGQPQHF	TGTGCCAGCAGCCTCCCCGGCGGTCAGCCCCAGCATTTT
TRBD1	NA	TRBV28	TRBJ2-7	CATIPMDRGLNGAYF	TGTGCCACCATACCCATGGACAGGGGGCTTAACGGTGCGTACTTC
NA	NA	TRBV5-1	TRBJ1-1	CASSLGDPRNTEAFF	TGCGCCAGCAGCTTGGGGGATCCGAGGAACACTGAAGCTTTCTTT
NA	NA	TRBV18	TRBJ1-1	CASSRARADTEAFF	TGTGCCAGCTCACGGGCCCGAGCGGACACTGAAGCTTTCTTT
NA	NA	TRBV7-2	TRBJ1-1	CASSLTPHTEAFF	TGTGCCAGCAGCTTGACGCCTCACACTGAAGCTTTCTTT
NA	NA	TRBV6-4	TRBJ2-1	CASSEFERGEQFF	TGTGCCAGCAGTGAATTCGAAAGGGGTGAGCAGTTCTTC
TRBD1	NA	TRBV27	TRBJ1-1	CASTHLTGAGTEAFF	TGTGCCAGCACCCACCTGACAGGGGCGGGCACTGAAGCTTTCTTT
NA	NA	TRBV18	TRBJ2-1	CASSPPGGYNEQFF	TGTGCCAGCTCACCACCGGGAGGCTACAATGAGCAGTTCTTC
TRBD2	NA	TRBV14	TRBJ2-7	CASSPGGYEQYF	TGTGCCAGCAGCCCCGGGGGGTACGAGCAGTACTTC
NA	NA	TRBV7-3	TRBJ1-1	CASSPWGGGGTEAFF	TGTGCCAGCAGCCCATGGGGAGGGGGAGGCACTGAAGCTTTCTTT
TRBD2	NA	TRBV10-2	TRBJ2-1	CASSELLLAANRRDEQFF	TGCGCCAGCAGTGAGTTACTACTAGCGGCCAATAGACGGGATGAGCAGTTCTTC
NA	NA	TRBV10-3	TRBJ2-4	CAISQEDNIQYF	TGTGCCATCAGTCAAGAAGACAACATTCAGTACTTC
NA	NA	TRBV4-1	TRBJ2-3	CASGQGGTDTQYF	TGCGCCAGCGGCCAAGGTGGCACAGATACGCAGTATTTT
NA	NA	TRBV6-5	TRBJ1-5	CASSYLGGNQPQHF	TGTGCCAGCAGTTACTTGGGAGGCAATCAGCCCCAGCATTTT
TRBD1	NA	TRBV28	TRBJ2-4	CASSPRTGGENIQYF	TGTGCCAGCAGCCCAAGGACAGGGGGGGAAAACATTCAGTACTTC
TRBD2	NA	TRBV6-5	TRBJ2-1	CASSYPTSGSYNEQFF	TGTGCCAGCAGTTACCCGACTAGCGGGTCCTACAATGAGCAGTTCTTC
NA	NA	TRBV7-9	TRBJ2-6	CASSLTGTGANVLTF	TGTGCCAGCAGCTTAACAGGGACTGGGGCCAACGTCCTGACTTTC
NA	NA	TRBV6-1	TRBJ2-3	CASSKRSDTQYF	TGTGCCAGCAGCAAAAGGTCAGATACGCAGTATTTT
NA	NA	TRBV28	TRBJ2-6	CASRWGSGANVLTF	TGTGCCAGCCGGTGGGGGTCTGGGGCCAACGTCCTGACTTTC
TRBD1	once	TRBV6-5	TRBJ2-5	CASSYGGTGWEETQYF	TGTGCCAGCAGTTACGGGGGGACAGGGTGGGAAGAGACCCAGTACTTC
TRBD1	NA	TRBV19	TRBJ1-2	CASSTRGQDIYGYTF	TGTGCCAGTAGTACTAGGGGACAGGACATCTATGGCTACACCTTC
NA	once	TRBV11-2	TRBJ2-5	CASGTHRGRQGAPPETQYF	TGTGCCAGCGGCACCCACCGGGGGAGACAGGGCGCACCCCCCGAGACCCAGTACTTC
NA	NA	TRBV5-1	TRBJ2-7	CASSFGQYYEQYF	TGCGCCAGCAGCTTTGGACAGTACTACGAGCAGTACTTC
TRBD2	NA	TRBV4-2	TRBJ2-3	CASSSGGDTQYF	TGTGCCAGCAGCTCGGGAGGAGATACGCAGTATTTT
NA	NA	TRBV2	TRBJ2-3	CASKWRETDTQYF	TGTGCCAGCAAGTGGAGAGAGACAGATACGCAGTATTTT
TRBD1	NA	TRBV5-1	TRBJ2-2	CASSLEVTGAVGELFF	TGCGCCAGCAGCTTGGAGGTGACAGGGGCGGTCGGGGAGCTGTTTTTT
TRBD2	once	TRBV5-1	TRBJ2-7	CASSLRREGLYEQYF	TGCGCCAGCAGCCTCAGAAGGGAGGGCCTATACGAGCAGTACTTC
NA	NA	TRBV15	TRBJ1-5	CATSRDFGGWHSNQPQHF	TGTGCCACCAGCAGAGATTTCGGGGGGTGGCATAGCAATCAGCCCCAGCATTTT
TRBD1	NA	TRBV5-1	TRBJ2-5	CASSQDRVIETQYF	TGCGCCAGCAGCCAGGACAGGGTAATCGAGACCCAGTACTTC
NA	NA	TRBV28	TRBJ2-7	CASSLLRGKNEQYF	TGTGCCAGCAGTTTACTCAGGGGCAAGAACGAGCAGTACTTC
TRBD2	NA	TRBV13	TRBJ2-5	CASSLGGPGGKTQYF	TGTGCCAGCAGCTTAGGCGGACCGGGAGGGAAGACCCAGTACTTC
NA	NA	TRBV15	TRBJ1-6	CATSRENSPLHF	TGTGCCACCAGCAGAGAGAATTCACCCCTCCACTTT
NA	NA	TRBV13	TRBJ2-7	CASRRQGTGSGYEQYF	TGTGCCAGCAGGCGCCAGGGCACAGGAAGTGGCTACGAGCAGTACTTC
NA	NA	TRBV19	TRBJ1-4	CASRSRHGSTNEKLFF	TGTGCCAGTAGATCGCGGCATGGATCAACTAATGAAAAACTGTTTTTT
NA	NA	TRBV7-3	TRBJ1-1	CASSFQPNTEAFF	TGTGCCAGCAGCTTCCAGCCGAACACTGAAGCTTTCTTT
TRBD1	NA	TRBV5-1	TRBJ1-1	CASSEPGQGITEAFF	TGCGCCAGCAGCGAACCGGGACAGGGAATCACTGAAGCTTTCTTT